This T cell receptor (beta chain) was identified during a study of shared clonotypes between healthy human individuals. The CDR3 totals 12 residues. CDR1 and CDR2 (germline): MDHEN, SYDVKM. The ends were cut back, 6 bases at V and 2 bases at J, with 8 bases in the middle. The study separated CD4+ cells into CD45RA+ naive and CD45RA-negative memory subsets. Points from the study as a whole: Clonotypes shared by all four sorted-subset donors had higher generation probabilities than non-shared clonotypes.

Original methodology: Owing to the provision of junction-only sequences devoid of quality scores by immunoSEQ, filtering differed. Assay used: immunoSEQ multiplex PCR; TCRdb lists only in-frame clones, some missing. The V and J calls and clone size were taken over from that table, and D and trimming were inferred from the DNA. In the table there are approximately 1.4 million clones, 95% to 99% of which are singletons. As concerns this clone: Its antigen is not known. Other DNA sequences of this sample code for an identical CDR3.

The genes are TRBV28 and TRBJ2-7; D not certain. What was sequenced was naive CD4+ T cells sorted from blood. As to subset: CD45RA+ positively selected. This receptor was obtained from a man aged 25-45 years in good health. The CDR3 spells CASSSATYEQYF. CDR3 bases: TGTGCCAGCAGCTCGGCCACCTACGAGCAGTACTTC.